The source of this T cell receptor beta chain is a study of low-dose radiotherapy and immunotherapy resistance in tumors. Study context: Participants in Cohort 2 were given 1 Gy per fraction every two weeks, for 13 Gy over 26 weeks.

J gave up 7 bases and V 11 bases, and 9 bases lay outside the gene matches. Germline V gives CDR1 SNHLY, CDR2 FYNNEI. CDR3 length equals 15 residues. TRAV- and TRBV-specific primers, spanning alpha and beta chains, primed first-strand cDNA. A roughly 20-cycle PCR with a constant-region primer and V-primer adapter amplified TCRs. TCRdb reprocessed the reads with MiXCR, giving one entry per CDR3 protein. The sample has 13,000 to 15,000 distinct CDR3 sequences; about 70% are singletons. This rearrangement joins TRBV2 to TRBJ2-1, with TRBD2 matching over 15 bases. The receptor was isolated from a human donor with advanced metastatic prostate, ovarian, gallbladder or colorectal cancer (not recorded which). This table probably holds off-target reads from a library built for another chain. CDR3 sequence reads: CACARTSGGANEQFF. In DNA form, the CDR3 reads TGTGCCTGCGCGAGGACTAGCGGGGGGGCGAATGAGCAGTTCTTC.